This T cell receptor (beta chain) was captured in a study of blood T cell repertoires in COVID-19. Study information: Italy, Spain and the United States were the sources of the convalescent and acute COVID-19 samples.

Authors' data handling: Cell counts per sample came from amplifying reference gene primers. Method: immunoSEQ multiplex PCR; TCRdb's copy keeps in-frame clones and lacks some. The DNA gave D and trimming, while V, J and clone size come from that table. The data show about 360,000 clones, approximately 86% seen once. V gave up 2 bases and J gave up 1 base; unmatched junction bases: 3. Germline loops: CDR1 GTSNPN, CDR2 SVGIG (reference sequence). This CDR3 contains 14 residues. The specimen sequenced was peripheral blood. V is TRBV30 and J is TRBJ2-7, with 9 bases aligning to TRBD1. The receptor's source is a woman in her sixties or seventies with COVID-19, enrolled during active disease. For the CDR3, the DNA is TGTGCCTGGAGTACGGACAGGGGATCCTACGAGCAGTACTTC. Translating gives CAWSTDRGSYEQYF.